The sequence of this TCR beta chain was determined in a study of technical replicates of blood from a handful of donors. This clone occurred once. The CDR3 contains 16 residues. CDR1 is SGHNT, CDR2 YYREEE, per germline (reference sequence). V lost 5 bases to trimming and J lost 4 bases; unmatched junction nucleotides: 14. Using immunoSEQ multiplex PCR, the repertoire was profiled, and TCRdb retains in-frame clones only, with some absent. Among some 68,000 clones, around nine tenths were seen once, and the ten largest hold about 0.35%. The chain recombines TRBV5-4 with TRBJ1-2, with 7 bases lining up with TRBD1. This TCR was recovered from a human donor in good health. Source material: T cells isolated from PBMCs. The CDR3 sequence is CASSTAYRGRSYGYTF. Here the CDR3 DNA reads TGTGCCAGCAGTACCGCCTACAGGGGTAGAAGCTATGGCTACACCTTC.